This T cell receptor (beta chain) derives from a study of CD8 T cells in Susac syndrome (dated by TCRdb to the late 2010s). Looking at the study overall: Whether CD8+ T cell activation and differentiation in Susac syndrome was antigen driven was tested using repertoire sequencing. The paper as a whole reports these results and caveats: The number of individuals in the TCR sequencing and HLA analysis was acknowledged as relatively small.

V is shortened by 3 bases, J by 1 base, and the region joining them spans 9 bases. The CDR3 has 14 amino acids, counting the end cysteine and phenylalanine. The read is trimmed to its CDR3 DNA, 42 bases read in frame from base 1. CDR1 is given as LNHNV and CDR2 as YYDKDF, both from the germline V gene (reference sequence). In the case of this clonotype: Its antigen is not yet known. No much larger clonotype is one base removed from it; base qualities were not supplied.

RNA was extracted using the RNeasy kit, and roughly 0.45 to 1 microgram was reverse transcribed with random hexamers. TCR beta CDR3 regions were amplified with the immunoSEQ multiplex PCR assay covering 54 Vbeta and 13 Jbeta segments. PCR amplification bias was corrected using a synthetic template baseline for primer optimization and computational correction. The paper's data handling went like this. Reads were annotated to V, D and J genes per IMGT and analyzed with immunoSEQ Analyzer, keeping only productive sequences. To calculate clonality, Shannon entropy was normalized by log2 of the number of productive unique sequences and then subtracted from one. For each patient and control, public and private clones were evaluated among the 100 most prevalent clones. Susac-specific clones were defined as absent from healthy and MS cohorts, 850 to 1,300 published viral clones and other ImmuneACCESS disease sequences. TCRdb reanalyzed the raw reads on its own, using fastp at Q25 for trimming and MiXCR for clone calling, and kept in-frame beta chains. For every CDR3 protein sequence, its rows merge into one entry that carries the most common genes and DNA. TCRdb, not the original authors, processed these V and J calls. Present in this sample are about 200,000 distinct CDR3 sequences, approximately 95% of which were seen just once. Clones ranked in the top ten supply approximately 0.081% of the sample.

Peripheral blood CD8+ and CD4+ T cells from healthy donors, Susac syndrome patients and multiple sclerosis patients were profiled by high-throughput TCR beta sequencing. The multiple sclerosis controls were treatment-naive patients whose relapsing-remitting disease, either stable or active, fulfilled the revised McDonald criteria. Bulk CD8+ and CD4+ T cells were purified magnetically by negative isolation, whereas CD8+ TEMRA cells were enriched by FACS. Blood was collected in EDTA tubes and processed within 24 hours, with PBMCs isolated through density gradient centrifugation. PBMCs intended for TCR sequencing were cryopreserved in liquid nitrogen and were subsequently thawed in a 37 degrees C water bath. The sorted or isolated CD4+, CD8+ and CD8+ TEMRA cells had a purity of 90% or higher.

The clonotype was recovered from a human donor with multiple sclerosis. Specimen: CD4+ T cells from PBMCs. The sequence joins TRBV15 to TRBJ1-1, and possibly TRBD1, on 5 matching bases. The CDR3 amino acid sequence is: CATSSRVSNTEAFF. The nucleotide sequence reads as follows: TGTGCCACCAGCAGCAGGGTCTCGAACACTGAAGCTTTCTTT.